The rows below give T cell receptor beta chains drawn from one sample of a study of T-cell memory formation after mild COVID-19. In TCRdb, the 5' RACE reads were re-called with MiXCR into one record per CDR3 protein. Among 100,000 to 150,000 distinct CDR3 sequences listed, about 6% were seen once. The sequenced sample was PBMCs or a T cell subset sorted from them (not recorded which). The source of these receptors is an adult woman who had mild COVID-19 (a few samples of this study predate the infection). Cell type and time point are not known. Each CDR3 is given with its conserved first and last residue. Each record gives: clone size, D gene, V gene, J gene, CDR3 protein, CDR3 DNA. D genes are given only for firm matches. Some rows mark clone size as missing; the rest say once, few, many or name a class of expanded clone.

abundance: -
d_gene: -
v_gene: TRBV7-2
j_gene: TRBJ2-5
CDR3aa: CASSLSAGRTQETQYF
CDR3nt: TGTGCCAGCAGCTTATCGGCAGGTCGAACCCAAGAGACCCAGTACTTC

abundance: -
d_gene: -
v_gene: TRBV4-2
j_gene: TRBJ1-1
CDR3aa: CASSPTWSNTEAFF
CDR3nt: TGTGCCAGCAGCCCGACTTGGAGCAACACTGAAGCTTTCTTT

abundance: -
d_gene: -
v_gene: TRBV2
j_gene: TRBJ2-6
CDR3aa: CASMISGANVLTF
CDR3nt: TGTGCCAGCATGATCTCTGGGGCCAACGTCCTGACTTTC

abundance: many
d_gene: -
v_gene: TRBV5-6
j_gene: TRBJ2-7
CDR3aa: CASTVGGEQYF
CDR3nt: TGTGCCAGCACCGTCGGGGGCGAGCAGTACTTC

abundance: many
d_gene: -
v_gene: TRBV5-1
j_gene: TRBJ1-3
CDR3aa: CASSLKGPTGNTIYF
CDR3nt: TGCGCCAGCAGCTTGAAGGGACCGACTGGAAACACCATATATTTT

abundance: few
d_gene: -
v_gene: TRBV6-5
j_gene: TRBJ1-5
CDR3aa: CASRPFGATNQPQHF
CDR3nt: TGTGCCAGCAGACCTTTCGGGGCTACCAATCAGCCCCAGCATTTT

abundance: many
d_gene: -
v_gene: TRBV27
j_gene: TRBJ2-7
CDR3aa: CASSRPPGHRPYEQYF
CDR3nt: TGTGCCAGCAGTCGACCCCCGGGACATCGTCCATACGAGCAGTACTTC

abundance: -
d_gene: -
v_gene: TRBV7-3
j_gene: TRBJ2-7
CDR3aa: CASSLTDRNEQYF
CDR3nt: TGTGCCAGCAGCTTGACTGACAGGAACGAGCAGTACTTC

abundance: -
d_gene: -
v_gene: TRBV20-1
j_gene: TRBJ1-4
CDR3aa: CSALSTTTNEKLFF
CDR3nt: TGCAGTGCCTTATCGACAACAACTAATGAAAAACTGTTTTTT

abundance: -
d_gene: -
v_gene: TRBV30
j_gene: TRBJ1-4
CDR3aa: CAWSVGHTSLPTNEKLFF
CDR3nt: TGTGCCTGGAGTGTCGGACATACCTCCCTTCCAACTAATGAAAAACTGTTTTTT

abundance: many
d_gene: -
v_gene: TRBV5-1
j_gene: TRBJ2-2
CDR3aa: CASSLRMGPAGTGELFF
CDR3nt: TGCGCCAGCAGCTTGAGGATGGGTCCCGCGGGCACCGGGGAGCTGTTTTTT

abundance: many
d_gene: TRBD2
v_gene: TRBV6-2/TRBV6-3
j_gene: TRBJ2-1
CDR3aa: CASSNPALAGGYNEQFF
CDR3nt: TGTGCCAGCAGCAACCCCGCCCTAGCGGGAGGGTACAATGAGCAGTTCTTC

abundance: few
d_gene: TRBD2
v_gene: TRBV5-1
j_gene: TRBJ2-3
CDR3aa: CASSLAVGGGAADTQYF
CDR3nt: TGCGCCAGCAGCTTGGCCGTCGGCGGGGGGGCCGCAGATACGCAGTATTTT

abundance: few
d_gene: TRBD1
v_gene: TRBV6-5
j_gene: TRBJ2-2
CDR3aa: CASSYLGQGWEELFF
CDR3nt: TGTGCCAGCAGTTACCTTGGACAGGGTTGGGAGGAGCTGTTTTTT

abundance: -
d_gene: TRBD1
v_gene: TRBV18
j_gene: TRBJ2-7
CDR3aa: CASSRGQGGSYEQYF
CDR3nt: TGTGCCAGCTCACGGGGACAGGGGGGCTCCTACGAGCAGTACTTC

abundance: many
d_gene: -
v_gene: TRBV30
j_gene: TRBJ1-6
CDR3aa: CAWHQEGSPLHF
CDR3nt: TGTGCCTGGCATCAGGAAGGTTCACCCCTCCACTTT

abundance: few
d_gene: -
v_gene: TRBV4-1
j_gene: TRBJ2-7
CDR3aa: CASSQGNGRYF
CDR3nt: TGCGCCAGCAGCCAGGGAAACGGCAGGTACTTC

abundance: few
d_gene: -
v_gene: TRBV6-1
j_gene: TRBJ1-6
CDR3aa: CASSERGSSYNSPLHF
CDR3nt: TGTGCCAGCAGTGAGCGCGGCAGCTCCTATAATTCACCCCTCCACTTT